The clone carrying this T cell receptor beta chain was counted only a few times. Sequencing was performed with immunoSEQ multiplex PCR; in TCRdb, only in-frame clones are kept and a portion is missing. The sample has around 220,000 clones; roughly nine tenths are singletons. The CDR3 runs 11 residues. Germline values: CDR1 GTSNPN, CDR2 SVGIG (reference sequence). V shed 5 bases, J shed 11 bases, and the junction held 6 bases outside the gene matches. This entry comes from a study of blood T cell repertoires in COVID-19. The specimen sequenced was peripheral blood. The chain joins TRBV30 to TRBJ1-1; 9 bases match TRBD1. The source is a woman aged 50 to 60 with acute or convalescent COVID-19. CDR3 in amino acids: CAWGQGNGAFF. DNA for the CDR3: TGTGCCTGGGGACAGGGGAATGGGGCTTTCTTT.